This record concerns one T cell receptor beta chain sequence. The V segment lost 3 bases and the J segment 0 bases; nucleotides outside the gene matches: 6. The CDR3 extends over 16 amino acids. CDR1 GTSNPN and CDR2 SVGIG come from the germline V gene (reference sequence). Source study methods: Counts of nucleated cells, estimated from reference gene primer amplification, were obtained. Clones were sequenced by immunoSEQ multiplex PCR, and TCRdb holds only the in-frame ones, with some missing. That table supplies the V and J calls and clone size; D and trimming were determined from the DNA. This sample has 200,000 to 250,000 clones, with 85% to 90% found just once. Seattle's cohort entered during active infection and was followed longitudinally. This specimen comes from a study of blood T cell repertoires in COVID-19.

V gene TRBV30 combines with J gene TRBJ1-3; 9 positions agree with TRBD1. Source material: peripheral blood. The receptor comes from a woman aged 45-65 years with COVID-19, enrolled during active disease. The chain's CDR3 is CAWRTGGILSGNTIYF. CDR3 in DNA: TGTGCCTGGAGAACAGGGGGCATCCTCTCTGGAAACACCATATATTTT.